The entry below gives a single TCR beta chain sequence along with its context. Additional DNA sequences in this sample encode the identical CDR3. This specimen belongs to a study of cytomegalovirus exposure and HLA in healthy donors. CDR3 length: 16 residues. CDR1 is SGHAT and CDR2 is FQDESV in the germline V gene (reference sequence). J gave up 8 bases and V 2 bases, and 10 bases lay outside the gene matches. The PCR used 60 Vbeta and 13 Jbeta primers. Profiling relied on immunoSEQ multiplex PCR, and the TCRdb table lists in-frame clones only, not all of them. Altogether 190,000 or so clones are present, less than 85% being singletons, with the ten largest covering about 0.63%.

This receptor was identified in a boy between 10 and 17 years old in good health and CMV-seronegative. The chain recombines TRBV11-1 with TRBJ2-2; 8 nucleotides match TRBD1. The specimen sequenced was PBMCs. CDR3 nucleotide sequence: TGTGCCAGCAGCTTACCCGGGACAGGAGGTTCGGGGGAGCTGTTTTTT. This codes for CASSLPGTGGSGELFF. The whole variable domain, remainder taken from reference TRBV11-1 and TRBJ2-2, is EAEVAQSPRYKITEKSQAVAFWCDPISGHATLYWYRQILGQGPELLVQFQDESVVDDSQLPKDRFSAERLKGVDSTLKIQPAELGDSAMYLCASSLPGTGGSGELFFGEGSRLTVL.